A single T cell receptor (beta chain) is shown here with its context. This record belongs to a study of blood T cell repertoires in COVID-19. The protocol was immunoSEQ multiplex PCR, while the TCRdb copy is restricted to in-frame clones and leaves out a portion. The sample includes more than 300,000 clones, around nine tenths seen only once; the top ten take less than 3.5%. The CDR3 loop spans 13 amino acids. Per germline, CDR1 MRHNA and CDR2 SNTAGT. The V segment lost 6 bases and the J segment 6 bases; nucleotides outside the gene matches: 7. The chain carries TRBV6-4 and TRBJ1-2, with 7 nucleotides matching TRBD1. Source material: peripheral blood. The clonotype was recovered from a woman younger than 30 who had recovered from COVID-19. The CDR3 sequence is CASRQQGRHGYTF. DNA for the CDR3: TGTGCCAGCAGACAACAGGGGCGACATGGCTACACCTTC.